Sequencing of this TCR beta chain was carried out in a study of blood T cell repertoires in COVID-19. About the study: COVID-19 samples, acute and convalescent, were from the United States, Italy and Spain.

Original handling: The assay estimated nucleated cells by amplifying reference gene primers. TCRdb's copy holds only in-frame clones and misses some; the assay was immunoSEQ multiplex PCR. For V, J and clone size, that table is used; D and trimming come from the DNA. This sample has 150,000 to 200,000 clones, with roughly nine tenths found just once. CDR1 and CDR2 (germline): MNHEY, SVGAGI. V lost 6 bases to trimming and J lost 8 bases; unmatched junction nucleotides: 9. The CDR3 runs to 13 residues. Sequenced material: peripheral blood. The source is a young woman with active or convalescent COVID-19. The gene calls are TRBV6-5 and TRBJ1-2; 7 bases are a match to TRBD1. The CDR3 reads CASRPTGPRGYTF. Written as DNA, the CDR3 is TGTGCCAGCAGACCGACAGGGCCTCGGGGCTACACCTTC.